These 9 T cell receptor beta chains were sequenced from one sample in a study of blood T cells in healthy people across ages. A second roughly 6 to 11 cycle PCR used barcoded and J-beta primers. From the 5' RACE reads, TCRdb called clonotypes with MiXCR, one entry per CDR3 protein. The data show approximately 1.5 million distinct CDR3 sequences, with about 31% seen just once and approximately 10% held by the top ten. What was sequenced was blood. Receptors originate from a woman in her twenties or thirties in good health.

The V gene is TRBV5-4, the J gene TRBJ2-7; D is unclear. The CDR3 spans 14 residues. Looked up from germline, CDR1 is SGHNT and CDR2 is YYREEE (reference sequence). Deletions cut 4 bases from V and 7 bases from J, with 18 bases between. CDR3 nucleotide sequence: TGTGCCAGCAGCGTCGTCGCCGAGCCCGTGGAGCAGTACTTC. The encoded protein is CASSVVAEPVEQYF. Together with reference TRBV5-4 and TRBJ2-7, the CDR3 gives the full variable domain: ETGVTQSPTHLIKTRGQQVTLRCSSQSGHNTVSWYQQALGQGPQFIFQYYREEENGRGNFPPRFSGLQFPNYSSELNVNALELDDSALYLCASSVVAEPVEQYFGPGTRLTVT.

The CDR3 here is CSADPTGTRRDIQYF. The CDR3 DNA is TGCAGTGCTGACCCGACAGGGACGAGGCGTGACATTCAGTACTTC. V usage is TRBV20-1 and J usage is TRBJ2-4, with TRBD1 matching 7 bases. Germline CDR1 and CDR2: DFQATT and SNEGSKA (reference sequence). The CDR3 has 15 residues. J was trimmed by 8 bases and V by 5 bases; bases with no gene match: 15.

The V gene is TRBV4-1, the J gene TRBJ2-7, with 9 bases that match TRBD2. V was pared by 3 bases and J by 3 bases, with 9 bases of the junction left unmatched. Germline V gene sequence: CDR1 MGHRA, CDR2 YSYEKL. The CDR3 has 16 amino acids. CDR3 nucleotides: TGCGCCAGCAGCCAGCAAGCGGGGGGTACCCACTACGAGCAGTACTTC. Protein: CASSQQAGGTHYEQYF.

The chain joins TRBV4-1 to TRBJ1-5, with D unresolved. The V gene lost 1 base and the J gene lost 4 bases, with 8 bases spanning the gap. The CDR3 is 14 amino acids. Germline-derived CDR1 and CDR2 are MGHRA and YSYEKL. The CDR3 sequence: CASSQVSTNQPQHF. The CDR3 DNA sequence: TGCGCCAGCAGCCAAGTAAGCACAAATCAGCCCCAGCATTTT.

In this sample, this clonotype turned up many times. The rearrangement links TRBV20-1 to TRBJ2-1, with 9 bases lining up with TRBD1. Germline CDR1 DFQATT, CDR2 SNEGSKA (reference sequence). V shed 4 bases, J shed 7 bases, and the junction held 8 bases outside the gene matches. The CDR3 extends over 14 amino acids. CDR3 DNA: TGCAGTGCTACGGACAGGGGAGGGCGGAATGAGCAGTTCTTC. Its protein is CSATDRGGRNEQFF.

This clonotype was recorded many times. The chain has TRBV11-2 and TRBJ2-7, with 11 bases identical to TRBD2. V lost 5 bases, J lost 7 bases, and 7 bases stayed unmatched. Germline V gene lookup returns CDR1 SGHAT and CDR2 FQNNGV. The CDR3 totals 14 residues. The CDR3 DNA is TGTGCCAGCAGCCTTAGCGGGGGGGCGGGGGAGCAGTACTTC. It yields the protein CASSLSGGAGEQYF.

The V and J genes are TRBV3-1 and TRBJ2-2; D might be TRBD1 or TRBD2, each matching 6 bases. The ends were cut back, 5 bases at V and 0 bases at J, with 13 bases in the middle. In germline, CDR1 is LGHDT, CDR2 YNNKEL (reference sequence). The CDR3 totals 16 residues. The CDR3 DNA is TGTGCCAGCAGCGCGGGACACCCTACGAACACCGGGGAGCTGTTTTTT. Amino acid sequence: CASSAGHPTNTGELFF.

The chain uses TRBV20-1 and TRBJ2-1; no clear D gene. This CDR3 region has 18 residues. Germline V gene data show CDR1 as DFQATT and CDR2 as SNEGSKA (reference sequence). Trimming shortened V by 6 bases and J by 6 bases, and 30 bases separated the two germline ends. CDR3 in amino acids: CSARPEFPQFSVRNEQFF. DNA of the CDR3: TGCAGTGCGAGACCAGAATTTCCCCAGTTTTCAGTTCGCAATGAGCAGTTCTTC.

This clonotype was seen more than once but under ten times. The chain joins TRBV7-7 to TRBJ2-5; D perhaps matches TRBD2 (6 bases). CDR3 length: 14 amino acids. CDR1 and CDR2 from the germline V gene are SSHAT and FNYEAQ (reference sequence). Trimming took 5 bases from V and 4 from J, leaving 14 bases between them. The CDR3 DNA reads TGTGCCAGCAGCCCCCCGGGAGACCCAGAGACCCAGTACTTC. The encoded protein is CASSPPGDPETQYF.